This T cell receptor beta chain was retrieved from a study of OX40 agonist ivuxolimab in advanced cancers. The table came from immunoSEQ multiplex PCR; TCRdb's copy has only in-frame clones and leaves some out. Here the sample spans some 78,000 clones, 88% being singletons. The timepoints at which blood was sampled were baseline, cycle 4 day 1, and cycle 7 day 1. Turning to this clone: The antigen is undetermined.

Study-level findings and limits: Antigen targets of the expanded peripheral T cells went undetermined.

The CDR3 has 16 residues. V dropped 1 base and J dropped 3 bases, with 13 bases sitting between them. Germline loops: CDR1 SGHTA, CDR2 FQGNSA. This receptor was taken from an adult with an advanced solid tumor such as melanoma, head and neck, liver or kidney cancer. The sample was CD4+ or CD8+ T cells sorted from blood, taken in a trial of the OX40 agonist ivuxolimab. The genes are TRBV7-2 and TRBJ1-5, with D uncertain. The CDR3 bases are TGTGCCAGCAGCTTAGGATCCCAAGGAATCAATCAGCCCCAGCATTTT. It specifies CASSLGSQGINQPQHF. Filled out from reference TRBV7-2 and TRBJ1-5, the complete variable domain reads GAGVSQSPSNKVTEKGKDVELRCDPISGHTALYWYRQSLGQGLEFLIYFQGNSAPDKSGLPSDRFSAERTGGSVSTLTIQRTQQEDSAVYLCASSLGSQGINQPQHFGDGTRLSIL.